The 15 T cell receptor beta chains given below trace back to one sample, sequenced in a study of spatial heterogeneity in lung cancer. Overall study results and limits: How many expanded intratumoral alpha and beta TCRs were present tracked the tumor mutation count, which was a count of nonsynonymous mutations.

The antigens for these receptors are not known. The sample's time point: sample taken at primary tumor resection. TCRdb re-derived calls from the 5' RACE reads in MiXCR, one entry per CDR3 protein. The sample holds roughly 17,000 distinct CDR3 sequences, approximately 6.5% seen once. Sequencing used lung tumor tissue, obtained at surgery. These receptors came from a female donor with early-stage non-small cell lung cancer.

By share, this clonotype counts as medium-sized. The size of this beta chain means little, since it is a stray read in a library made for alpha chains. The J gene is TRBJ1-6, the V gene TRBV3-1; D remains ambiguous. The ends were cut back, 4 bases at V and 10 bases at J, with 14 bases in the middle. Germline V gene sequence: CDR1 LGHDT, CDR2 YNNKEL (reference sequence). The CDR3 runs to 14 residues. CDR3: CASSLQTTGSPLHF. CDR3 coding DNA: TGTGCCAGCAGCCTACAAACGACCGGATCACCCCTCCACTTT.

This clonotype rates as medium-sized. This beta chain was picked up by a library intended for alpha chains and is off target, so its count carries little meaning. V is TRBV12-3 or TRBV12-4 and J is TRBJ1-1; D remains ambiguous. The CDR3 sequence is 15 residues long. V gave up 7 bases and J gave up 4 bases, with 19 bases separating them. The CDR3 DNA sequence: TGTGCCAGCAATGAGAGGGCCTCGGGGTTCACTGAAGCTTTCTTT. Residues: CASNERASGFTEAFF.

At least ten counts were recorded for this clonotype. The size of this beta chain means little, since it is a stray read in a library made for alpha chains. V is TRBV30 and J is TRBJ1-1; no reliable D call. The germline V gene encodes CDR1 GTSNPN and CDR2 SVGIG (reference sequence). CDR3 length: 13 amino acids. V was pared by 8 bases and J by 4 bases, with 17 bases between. CDR3 residues: CAGNRGEGTEAFF. CDR3 DNA sequence: TGTGCCGGGAATCGTGGGGAGGGCACTGAAGCTTTCTTT.

This clonotype was counted at least ten times. This beta chain is a stray read from a library made for alpha chains; its abundance is not meaningful. V is TRBV7-9 and J is TRBJ2-7; 9 bases map to TRBD1. With 5 bases clipped from V and 3 bases from J, the junction kept 5 bases outside the gene matches. Germline CDR1 SEHNR, CDR2 FQNEAQ (reference sequence). The CDR3 extends over 14 amino acids. The CDR3 bases are TGTGCCAGCAGCCGACAGGGGGGGAACTACGAGCAGTACTTC. Its protein product is CASSRQGGNYEQYF.

This clonotype was observed at least ten times. This beta chain represents an off-target read in a library built for alpha chains; its size is of limited meaning. Written as DNA, the CDR3 is TGCGCCAGCAGTGAGTGGCTAGAGTCCGATACGCAGTATTTT. This gives the protein CASSEWLESDTQYF. This sequence joins TRBV10-2 and TRBJ2-3; no clear D gene. Per the germline V gene, CDR1 is WSHSY and CDR2 is SAAADI. With 1 base removed from V and 6 bases from J, the gap between germline ends came to 11 bases. The CDR3 contains 14 residues.

This clonotype is medium-sized. A library prepared for alpha chains yielded this beta chain as an off-target read; its size is of little meaning. The chain employs TRBV13 and TRBJ2-3; D gene ambiguous. Germline-derived CDR1 and CDR2 are PRHDT and FYEKMQ (reference sequence). The CDR3 spans 15 residues. The ends were cut back, 5 bases at V and 4 bases at J, with 16 bases in the middle. CDR3 bases: TGTGCCAGCAGCATCCAGGCCCGGTTGGCAGATACGCAGTATTTT. Its translation is CASSIQARLADTQYF.

The table lists this clonotype with many counts. Within a library made for alpha chains, this beta chain is off target, and its count is uninformative. The chain is built from TRBV18 and TRBJ2-7; D is unresolved. This CDR3 has 12 residues. V lost 0 bases, J lost 6 bases, and 6 bases lay in between. Germline V gene data show CDR1 as KGHSH and CDR2 as LQKENI. The CDR3 reads CASSPPGSEQYF. For the CDR3, the DNA is TGTGCCAGCTCACCACCGGGGTCCGAGCAGTACTTC.

The table lists this clonotype with a few counts. The library was prepared for alpha chains; this beta chain is a stray read, so its frequency means little. The chain carries TRBV7-3 and TRBJ2-5, with D maybe TRBD1 (6 bases). The CDR3 has 16 residues. Germline V gene data show CDR1 as SGHTA and CDR2 as FQGTGA. Trimming removed 2 bases at V and 1 base at J, with 14 bases between. CDR3 region: CASSLRSGAFQETQYF. CDR3 DNA sequence: TGTGCCAGCAGCTTACGGTCAGGGGCCTTCCAAGAGACCCAGTACTTC.

Regarding this clonotype: This beta chain is an unintended read in a library built for alpha chains; its size means little. The chain recombines TRBV14 with TRBJ2-5; weak D call: TRBD1 (6 bases). The CDR3 is 17 amino acids. V was clipped by 4 bases and J by 3 bases, with 21 bases between them. The germline CDR1 and CDR2 sequences are SGHDN and FVKESK. In nucleotides, the CDR3 is TGTGCCAGCAGCCCGCGCGACAGGACGTGGAGAGAAGAGACCCAGTACTTC. Protein product: CASSPRDRTWREETQYF.

This clonotype qualifies as medium-sized. This beta chain represents an off-target read in a library built for alpha chains; its size is of limited meaning. The chain links TRBV27 to TRBJ1-2; 9 bases agree with TRBD1. Per germline, CDR1 MNHEY and CDR2 SMNVEV (reference sequence). V shed 5 bases and J 8 bases; nucleotides not matched to a gene: 6. The CDR3 has 13 residues. CDR3 DNA: TGTGCCAGCAGTCCGGGACAGGGAGGCGGCTACACCTTC. Residues: CASSPGQGGGYTF.

Ten or more counts support this clonotype. Within a library made for alpha chains, this beta chain is off target, and its count is uninformative. The chain has TRBV5-4 and TRBJ2-2, with 7 bases lining up with TRBD1. CDR1 is SGHNT and CDR2 is YYREEE in the germline V gene (reference sequence). The CDR3 covers 13 residues. The V gene end was trimmed by 7 bases and the J gene end by 5 bases; junction bases not matched to a gene: 5. The CDR3 is CASVQGETGELFF. The CDR3 region has the DNA TGTGCCAGCGTCCAGGGGGAAACCGGGGAGCTGTTTTTT.

There are many counts of this clonotype. This beta chain slipped into a library made for alpha chains as a stray read, so its size is not meaningful. The chain couples TRBV28 to TRBJ2-7; D may be TRBD1 or TRBD2 (6 bases each). The CDR3 consists of 18 residues. CDR1 is MDHEN and CDR2 is SYDVKM in the germline V gene. Trimming removed 2 bases from V and 3 bases from J, with 23 bases in between. The CDR3 DNA reads TGTGCCAGCAGTTTAAGTGTTCTCGGGGGCAGGGTCCTCTACGAGCAGTACTTC. This sequence encodes CASSLSVLGGRVLYEQYF.

This clonotype was found many times. A library made for alpha chains picked up this beta chain off target, so its size means little. The chain has TRBV7-3 and TRBJ2-2, with D possibly being TRBD1 or TRBD2 (6 bases each). This CDR3 is built from 17 residues. CDR1 and CDR2 (germline): SGHTA, FQGTGA. V shed 0 bases and J shed 5 bases, with 16 bases lying between them. CDR3 DNA sequence: TGTGCCAGCAGCTTAACGGGAGGCAGGGGAGTAACCGGGGAGCTGTTTTTT. It encodes CASSLTGGRGVTGELFF.

This clonotype showed up many times. This beta chain came through as a stray read in a library set up for alpha chains, and its size says little. The chain links TRBV15 to TRBJ1-2, with D unclear. CDR1 LNHNV and CDR2 YYDKDF come from the germline V gene (reference sequence). The CDR3 is 13 amino acids. Trimming cost V 1 base and J 3 bases, with 6 bases left between them. The chain's CDR3 is CATSRGQDYGYTF. In DNA, the CDR3 is TGTGCCACCAGCAGAGGACAAGACTATGGCTACACCTTC.

This clonotype turned up a few times. This beta chain slipped into a library made for alpha chains as a stray read, so its size is not meaningful. The chain combines TRBV3-1 with TRBJ1-4, with 9 bases that match TRBD1. J lost 7 bases, V lost 7 bases, and 10 bases had no gene match. The CDR3 length is 15 residues. From germline, CDR1 is LGHDT and CDR2 YNNKEL (reference sequence). The DNA of the CDR3 is TGTGCCAGCACCAACGCGGACAGGGGTTTTGAAAAACTGTTTTTT. Translation gives CASTNADRGFEKLFF.